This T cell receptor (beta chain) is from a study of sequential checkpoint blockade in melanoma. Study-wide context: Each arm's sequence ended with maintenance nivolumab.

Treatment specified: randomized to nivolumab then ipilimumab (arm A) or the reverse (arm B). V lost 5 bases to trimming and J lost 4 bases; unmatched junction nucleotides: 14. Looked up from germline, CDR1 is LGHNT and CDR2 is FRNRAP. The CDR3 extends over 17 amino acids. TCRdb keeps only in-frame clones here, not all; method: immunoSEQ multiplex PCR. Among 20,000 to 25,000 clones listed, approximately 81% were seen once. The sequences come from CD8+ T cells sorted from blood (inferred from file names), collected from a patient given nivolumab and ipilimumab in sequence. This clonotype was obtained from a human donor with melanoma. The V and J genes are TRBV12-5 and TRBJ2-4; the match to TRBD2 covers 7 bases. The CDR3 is CASGRPGAGEGKNIQYF. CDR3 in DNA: TGTGCTAGTGGTCGACCCGGGGCGGGGGAGGGTAAAAACATTCAGTACTTC. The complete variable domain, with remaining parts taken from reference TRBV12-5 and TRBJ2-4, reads DARVTQTPRHKVTEMGQEVTMRCQPILGHNTVFWYRQTMMQGLELLAYFRNRAPLDDSGMPKDRFSAEMPDATLATLKIQPSEPRDSAVYFCASGRPGAGEGKNIQYFGAGTRLSVL.